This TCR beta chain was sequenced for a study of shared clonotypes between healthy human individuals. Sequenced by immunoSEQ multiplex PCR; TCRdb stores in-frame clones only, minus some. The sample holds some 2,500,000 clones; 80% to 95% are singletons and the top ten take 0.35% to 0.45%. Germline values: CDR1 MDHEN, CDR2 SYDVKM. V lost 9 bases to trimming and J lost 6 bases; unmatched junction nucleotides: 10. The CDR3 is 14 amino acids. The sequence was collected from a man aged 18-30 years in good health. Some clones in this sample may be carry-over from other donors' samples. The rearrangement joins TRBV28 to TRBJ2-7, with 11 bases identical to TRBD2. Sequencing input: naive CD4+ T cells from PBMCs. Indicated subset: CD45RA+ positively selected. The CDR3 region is CASIAGGPGFEQYF. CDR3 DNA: TGTGCCAGTATAGCGGGAGGGCCGGGTTTCGAGCAGTACTTC.